This T cell receptor beta chain was recovered during a study of graft-versus-host responses after intestinal transplantation. Study summary: Each of the recipients got a multivisceral, liver-intestinal, or isolated intestinal transplant.

Some clones are missing from TCRdb's copy, which holds only in-frame ones; the method was immunoSEQ multiplex PCR. This sample has around 90,000 clones; just under 95% occur once, and the top ten carry around 1.1%. This CDR3 is built from 16 residues. About this clone itself: Its antigen is unknown.

The TCR originated in a human donor who was the organ donor for an intestinal transplant. The sample here was unstimulated CD8+ T cells sorted from spleen or lymph node cells, taken before transplant. The J gene is TRBJ2-6, the V gene TRBV21-1; the DNA was not used to check the table's D call, TRBD1. TRBV21-1 is designated a pseudogene. The CDR3 loop reads CASTHQGTSGANVLTF. The CDR3 bases are TGTGCCAGCACCCATCAGGGGACATCTGGGGCCAACGTCCTGACTTTC.